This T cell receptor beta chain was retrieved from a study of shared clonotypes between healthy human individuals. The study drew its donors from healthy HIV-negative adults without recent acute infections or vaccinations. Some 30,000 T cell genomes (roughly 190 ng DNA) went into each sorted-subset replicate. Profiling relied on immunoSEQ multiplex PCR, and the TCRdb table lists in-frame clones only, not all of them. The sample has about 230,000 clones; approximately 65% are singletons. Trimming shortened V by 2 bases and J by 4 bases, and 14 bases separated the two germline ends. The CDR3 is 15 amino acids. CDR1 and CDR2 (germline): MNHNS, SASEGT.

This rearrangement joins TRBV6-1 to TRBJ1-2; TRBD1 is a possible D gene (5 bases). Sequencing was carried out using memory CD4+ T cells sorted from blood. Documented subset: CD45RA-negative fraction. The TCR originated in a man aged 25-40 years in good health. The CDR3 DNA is TGTGCCAGCAGTGAAAGGGGCAGGTTTGGCTATGGCTACACCTTC. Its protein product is CASSERGRFGYGYTF.